This T cell receptor beta chain was documented in a study of blood T cell repertoires in COVID-19. Study in general: PBMCs, B-cell-depleted T cells, or T cells were the source of the cDNA or gDNA that made up the material.

Clones were read by immunoSEQ multiplex PCR, and TCRdb kept only the in-frame ones, dropping some. The sample has some 100,000 clones, around 87% seen once; the top ten hold 17%. The sequencing input was peripheral blood. This clonotype was obtained from a human donor in a cohort sampled during active COVID-19.

CDR3 coding DNA: TGTGCCAGCAGCTTACCGCGTGGCGGGGGCTACCCAGATACGCAGTATTTT. This gives the protein CASSLPRGGGYPDTQYF. The gene calls are TRBV7-6 and TRBJ2-3; a weak D match, TRBD2 (7 bases). The CDR3 has 17 amino acids. Trimming took 2 bases from V and 4 from J, leaving 19 bases between them. In germline, CDR1 is SGHVS, CDR2 FNYEAQ.